This T cell receptor (beta chain) comes out of a study of blood T cell repertoires in COVID-19. Study in general: In each case, the material was cDNA or gDNA derived from T cells, B-cell-depleted T cells, or PBMCs.

Some clones are missing from TCRdb's copy, which holds only in-frame ones; the method was immunoSEQ multiplex PCR. The sample includes roughly 230,000 clones, 89% of them seen just once. The CDR3 consists of 16 residues. CDR1 is SGHTA and CDR2 is FQGNSA in the germline V gene. J lost 2 bases, V lost 5 bases, and 9 bases had no gene match. The sequence was obtained from a woman in her thirties or forties who had recovered from COVID-19. The material sequenced was peripheral blood. V is TRBV7-2 and J is TRBJ2-1, with TRBD2 matching over 7 bases. The CDR3 nucleotides are TGTGCCAGCAGCCCGGTGGGCGGGAGACCCTACAATGAGCAGTTCTTC. Amino acids: CASSPVGGRPYNEQFF.